The next 25 T cell receptor beta chains were all read from a single sample in a study of T cells in Graves' hyperthyroidism and ophthalmopathy. Amplified TCR beta CDR3 regions derived from RNA transcripts. Primed by the HTBI set, a first-round RT-PCR was run on the TCR CDR3. TCRdb ran MiXCR on the multiplex PCR reads and lists one entry per CDR3 protein. The sample yields 500,000 to 650,000 distinct CDR3 sequences, 14% seen once. The sample taken for sequencing was blood. These receptors were taken from a woman aged 40 to 55 with Graves' hyperthyroidism.

This clonotype occurred many times. This chain connects TRBV20-1 to TRBJ1-5; the D is unclear. Trimming took 3 bases from V and 3 from J, leaving 9 bases between them. CDR1 and CDR2 from the germline V gene are DFQATT and SNEGSKA (reference sequence). This CDR3 comprises 13 residues. The CDR3, as DNA: TGCAGTGCTAGTTCGGAAGTCAATCAGCCCCAGCATTTT. Translating it yields CSASSEVNQPQHF.

The chain is built from TRBV20-1 and TRBJ2-3; D gene uncertain. Per germline, CDR1 DFQATT and CDR2 SNEGSKA (reference sequence). The CDR3 totals 12 residues. V lost 0 bases and J lost 5, with 6 bases in between. CDR3 DNA: TGCAGTGCTAGAGAGCCGGAAGATACGCAGTATTTT. Its protein is CSAREPEDTQYF.

This clonotype was counted a few times. This rearrangement joins TRBV28 to TRBJ2-3; D is unresolved. This CDR3 is 15 amino acids long. Germline V gives CDR1 MDHEN, CDR2 SYDVKM. Trimming took off 1 base at V and 2 bases at J, with 10 bases between the two ends. For the CDR3, the DNA is TGTGCCAGCAGTTTATACAGACTTAACACAGATACGCAGTATTTT. This translates into CASSLYRLNTDTQYF.

Ten or more counts support this clonotype. This sequence joins TRBV30 and TRBJ1-2; 8 bases are a match to TRBD1. This CDR3 contains 14 residues. CDR1 and CDR2 from the germline V gene are GTSNPN and SVGIG (reference sequence). V was pared by 4 bases and J by 8 bases, with 12 bases of the junction left unmatched. CDR3 sequence reads: CAWTLGQGGEGYTF. For the CDR3, the DNA is TGTGCCTGGACCCTCGGACAGGGAGGTGAGGGCTACACCTTC.

This clonotype has only a few counts. The chain has TRBV29-1 and TRBJ2-7; TRBD2 matches 10 bases. Looked up from germline, CDR1 is SQVTM and CDR2 is ANQGSEA. This CDR3 has 14 amino acids. V was pared by 2 bases and J by 2 bases, with 3 bases of the junction left unmatched. CDR3 in amino acids: CSVELAGVTYEQYF. Written as DNA, the CDR3 is TGCAGCGTTGAACTAGCGGGAGTCACCTACGAGCAGTACTTC.

This clonotype was recorded a few times. The chain combines TRBV27 with TRBJ2-1, with TRBD1 as a possible D gene (6 bases). The CDR3 totals 14 residues. In germline, CDR1 is MNHEY, CDR2 SMNVEV (reference sequence). V lost 5 bases and J 5 bases, leaving 13 bases between the germline ends. CDR3: CASSPRQVHNEQFF. CDR3 bases: TGTGCCAGCAGTCCCCGACAGGTTCACAATGAGCAGTTCTTC.

Concerning this clonotype: A much larger clonotype is one base distant, so this may be a read error. The chain recombines TRBV27 with TRBJ1-6; tentative D call: TRBD1 (5 bases). CDR1 is MNHEY and CDR2 is SMNVEV in the germline V gene (reference sequence). V lost 5 bases, J lost 9 bases, and 14 bases lay in between. The CDR3 is 14 residues long. This CDR3 reads CASSTGTVSSPLHF. CDR3 sequence (DNA): TGTGCCAGCAGTACCGGGACCGTAAGTTCACCCCTCCACTTT.

This clonotype occurred many times. The genes are TRBV7-9 and TRBJ1-4, with TRBD1 as a possible D gene (5 bases). The CDR3 covers 15 residues. V lost 5 bases and J 5 bases, leaving 15 bases between the germline ends. Germline V lookup: CDR1 SEHNR, CDR2 FQNEAQ (reference sequence). In DNA form, the CDR3 reads TGTGCCAGCAGCCGGGACCGACCGAGCAATGAAAAACTGTTTTTT. Translated: CASSRDRPSNEKLFF.

In this sample, this clonotype turned up many times. J is TRBJ1-6 and V is TRBV2; 7 bases agree with TRBD1. V gave up 7 bases and J gave up 2 bases; unmatched junction bases: 5. The CDR3 length is 15 residues. Germline assignment: CDR1 SNHLY and CDR2 FYNNEI. CDR3 loop: CASTPGQTYNSPLHF. The CDR3 DNA sequence: TGTGCCAGCACTCCGGGACAGACCTATAATTCACCCCTCCACTTT. The variable domain in full, with the rest retrieved from reference TRBV2 and TRBJ1-6, is EPEVTQTPSHQVTQMGQEVILRCVPISNHLYFYWYRQILGQKVEFLVSFYNNEISEKSEIFDDQFSVERPDGSNFTLKIRSTKLEDSAMYFCASTPGQTYNSPLHFGNGTRLTVT.

This clonotype has a count of ten or more. The J gene is TRBJ2-1, the V gene TRBV5-5; D is unclear. Germline-derived CDR1 and CDR2 are SGHKS and YYEKEE (reference sequence). The CDR3 runs to 16 residues. The ends were cut back, 1 base at V and 0 bases at J, with 11 bases in the middle. This CDR3 reads CASSLYGGSSYNEQFF. The CDR3 DNA is TGTGCCAGCAGCTTGTATGGCGGAAGCTCCTACAATGAGCAGTTCTTC.

This clonotype was detected ten times or more. This CDR3 reads CASEKQGGSGTDTQYF. Written as DNA, the CDR3 is TGTGCCAGCGAAAAGCAGGGCGGGAGTGGCACAGATACGCAGTATTTT. The V and J genes are TRBV12-3 or TRBV12-4 and TRBJ2-3; 7 positions match TRBD2. With V trimmed by 8 bases and J by 1 base, 12 bases remained unmatched. The CDR3 consists of 16 residues.

This clonotype was seen many times. In nucleotides, the CDR3 is TGCAGTGCTAGGCGGGGGGAGGGGGAGACCCAGTACTTC. It codes for CSARRGEGETQYF. The rearrangement joins TRBV20-1 to TRBJ2-5, with 8 bases aligning to TRBD2. There are 13 residues in the CDR3. The V and J ends lost 3 bases and 5 bases, in that order; junction bases with no gene match: 5. Germline lookup yields CDR1 DFQATT and CDR2 SNEGSKA (reference sequence).

This clonotype was counted ten times or more. The chain has TRBV11-2 and TRBJ2-1, with unresolved D. The CDR3 contains 12 residues. V was pared by 5 bases and J by 10 bases, with 12 bases between. The germline CDR1 and CDR2 sequences are SGHAT and FQNNGV. The CDR3 spells CASSGPIREQFF. CDR3 bases: TGTGCCAGCAGCGGGCCGATAAGGGAGCAGTTCTTC.

This rearrangement joins TRBV28 to TRBJ1-6; D gene uncertain. The CDR3 loop spans 13 amino acids. Trimming removed 5 bases at V and 8 bases at J, with 10 bases between. CDR1 and CDR2 (germline): MDHEN, SYDVKM. The CDR3 is CASSQQNDSPLHF. CDR3 in DNA: TGTGCCAGCAGTCAACAAAACGATTCACCCCTCCACTTT.

The gene calls are TRBV20-1 and TRBJ2-7; 7 nucleotides match TRBD2. The CDR3 runs to 15 residues. The germline V gene has CDR1 DFQATT and CDR2 SNEGSKA (reference sequence). With V trimmed by 4 bases and J by 4 bases, 13 bases remained unmatched. The chain's CDR3 is CSANRGTNGRYEQYF. As DNA, the CDR3 is TGCAGTGCTAACCGCGGGACTAACGGGAGGTACGAGCAGTACTTC.

The chain has TRBV24-1 and TRBJ2-6; tentative D call: TRBD1 (5 bases). V was clipped by 5 bases and J by 3 bases, with 13 bases between them. The CDR3 runs 16 residues. The germline V gene encodes CDR1 KGHDR and CDR2 SFDVKD. The DNA of the CDR3 is TGTGCCACCAGTGCCCGGATAGGGGTTGGGGCCAACGTCCTGACTTTC. Encoded protein: CATSARIGVGANVLTF.

There are a few counts of this clonotype. The CDR3 nucleotides read TGTGCCAGCAGTGACCAGGGGGCCTCCGAAGCTTTCTTT. Translation gives CASSDQGASEAFF. V is TRBV25-1 and J is TRBJ1-1, with 8 bases lining up with TRBD1. The CDR3 has 13 amino acids. J gave up 8 bases and V 3 bases, and 5 bases lay outside the gene matches. CDR1 MGHDK and CDR2 SYGVNS come from the germline V gene.

Many counts were recorded for this clonotype. The chain has TRBV28 and TRBJ2-7, with no clear D. V was clipped by 5 bases and J by 0 bases, with 11 bases between them. The CDR3 spans 14 residues. CDR1 is MDHEN and CDR2 is SYDVKM in the germline V gene. CDR3 residues: CASSPTPSSYEQYF. In nucleotides, the CDR3 is TGTGCCAGCAGTCCCACCCCGAGCTCCTACGAGCAGTACTTC. The full variable domain, with the rest looked up from reference TRBV28 and TRBJ2-7, is DVKVTQSSRYLVKRTGEKVFLECVQDMDHENMFWYRQDPGLGLRLIYFSYDVKMKEKGDIPEGYSVSREKKERFSLILESASTNQTSMYLCASSPTPSSYEQYFGPGTRLTVT.

V usage is TRBV29-1 and J usage is TRBJ1-2; TRBD1 matches 9 bases. Germline CDR1 SQVTM, CDR2 ANQGSEA. After removal of 7 bases from V and 5 bases from J, the junction contained 8 bases not matched to a gene. The CDR3 spans 13 residues. The CDR3 region has the DNA TGCAGCGACCACGACAGGGGGGGATATGGCTACACCTTC. It encodes CSDHDRGGYGYTF.

This clonotype has ten or more counts. The CDR3 protein is CASSASRGGGAEAFF. The CDR3, as DNA: TGTGCCAGCAGTGCGAGCAGGGGGGGTGGCGCTGAAGCTTTCTTT. This chain joins TRBV6-1 and TRBJ1-1; TRBD1 matches at 7 bases. With 4 bases clipped from V and 6 bases from J, the junction kept 11 bases outside the gene matches. The CDR3 length is 15 residues. The germline gives CDR1 MNHNS, CDR2 SASEGT.

This clonotype has only a few counts. The chain combines TRBV30 with TRBJ2-5; no definite D call. V was clipped by 5 bases and J by 1 base, with 8 bases between them. The germline CDR1 and CDR2 sequences are GTSNPN and SVGIG (reference sequence). The CDR3 loop spans 12 amino acids. The CDR3 DNA is TGTGCCTGGGGTAGCAGCCAAGAGACCCAGTACTTC. Translated, it gives CAWGSSQETQYF.

This clonotype was seen a handful of times. V and J are TRBV6-1 and TRBJ2-7, with D hard to call. CDR3 length equals 15 residues. Germline CDR1 and CDR2: MNHNS and SASEGT. Trimming removed 3 bases at V and 2 bases at J, with 14 bases between. The CDR3 protein is CASSERPTRPYEQYF. Written as DNA, the CDR3 is TGTGCCAGCAGTGAGCGTCCGACCCGCCCCTACGAGCAGTACTTC.

This clonotype was seen a handful of times. The V call is TRBV20-1, the J call TRBJ2-2; the match to TRBD1 covers 7 bases. V shed 8 bases and J 2 bases; nucleotides not matched to a gene: 14. In germline, CDR1 is DFQATT, CDR2 SNEGSKA (reference sequence). CDR3 length equals 16 residues. CDR3 sequence reads: CSIQNFGTANTGELFF. The CDR3, as DNA: TGCAGTATACAAAACTTTGGGACAGCAAACACCGGGGAGCTGTTTTTT.

In its sample, this clonotype was seen many times. This rearrangement joins TRBV9 to TRBJ1-5, with a weak D call TRBD1 (6 bases). CDR3 length: 15 amino acids. The ends were cut back, 4 bases at V and 5 bases at J, with 16 bases in the middle. Per germline, CDR1 SGDLS and CDR2 YYNGEE. This CDR3 reads CASSPDGQRDQPQHF. CDR3 in DNA: TGTGCCAGCAGCCCAGATGGACAGAGGGATCAGCCCCAGCATTTT.

The genes are TRBV15 and TRBJ1-6; unclear D gene. CDR1 and CDR2 from the germline V gene are LNHNV and YYDKDF (reference sequence). The V end lost 2 bases, the J end lost 10 bases, and 18 bases lay between the germline ends. This CDR3 is built from 16 residues. The CDR3 sequence is CATSRTGPSMGSPLHF. CDR3 DNA sequence: TGTGCCACCAGCAGAACCGGGCCTTCGATGGGGTCACCCCTCCACTTT.